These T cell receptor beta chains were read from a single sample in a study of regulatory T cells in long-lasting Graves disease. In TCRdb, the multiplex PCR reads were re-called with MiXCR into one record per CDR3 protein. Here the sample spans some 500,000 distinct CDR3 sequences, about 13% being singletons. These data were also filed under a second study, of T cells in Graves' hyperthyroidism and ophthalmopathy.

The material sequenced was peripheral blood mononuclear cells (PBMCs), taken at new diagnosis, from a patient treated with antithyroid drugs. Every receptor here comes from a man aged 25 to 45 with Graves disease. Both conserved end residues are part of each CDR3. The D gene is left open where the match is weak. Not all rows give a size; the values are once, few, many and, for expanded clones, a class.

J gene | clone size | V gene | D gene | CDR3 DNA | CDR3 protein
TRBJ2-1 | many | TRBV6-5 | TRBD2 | TGTGCCAGCAGTTCCCTAGCGGGAGGGCCTCGCGATGAGCAGTTCTTC | CASSSLAGGPRDEQFF
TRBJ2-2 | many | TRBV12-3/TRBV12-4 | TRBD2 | TGTGCCAGCAAGACTAGCGGGAGAACCGGGGAGCTGTTTTTT | CASKTSGRTGELFF
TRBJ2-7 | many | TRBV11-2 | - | TGTGCCAGCACCGACTCCCTGCCGCGACTCTCTCCTCCCGAGCAGTACTTC | CASTDSLPRLSPPEQYF
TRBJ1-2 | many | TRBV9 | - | TGTGCCAGCAGCGCAGCGGAGGAGCCCCCTGGCTACACCTTC | CASSAAEEPPGYTF
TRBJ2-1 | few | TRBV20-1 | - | TGCAGTGCTGGAGGGGGAGGGCCGGTTACGTTCTTC | CSAGGGGPVTFF
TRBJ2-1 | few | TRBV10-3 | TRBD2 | TGTGCCATCAGTGAGGGTAGCGGGAGGAATGAGCAGTTCTTC | CAISEGSGRNEQFF
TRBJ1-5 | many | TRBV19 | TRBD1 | TGTGCCAGCGCAACTACAGGGGGCAATCAGCCCCAGCATTTT | CASATTGGNQPQHF
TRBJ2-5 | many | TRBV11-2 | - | TGTGCCAGCAGCTTATTTACCCAAGAGACCCAGTACTTC | CASSLFTQETQYF
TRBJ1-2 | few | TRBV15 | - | TGTGCCACCAGCACTAGACAGGTCTATGGCTACACCTTC | CATSTRQVYGYTF
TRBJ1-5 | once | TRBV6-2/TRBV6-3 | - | TGTGCCAGCAGAACGAGGGCGAATCCGCCCCAGCATTTT | CASRTRANPPQHF
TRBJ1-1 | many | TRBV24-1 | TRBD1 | TGTGCCACCAGCCCCAAGCGGCAGGGGGGCACTGAAGCTTTCTTT | CATSPKRQGGTEAFF
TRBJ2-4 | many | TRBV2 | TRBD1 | TGTGCCAGCAGAGTGAGGACCGGGACAGGGGGGCTTCTAGCCAAAAACATTCAGTACTTC | CASRVRTGTGGLLAKNIQYF
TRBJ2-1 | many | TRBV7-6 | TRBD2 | TGTGCCAGCAGCTTAGTTCGACTAGCGGGGCCGAGCTCCTACAATGAGCAGTTCTTC | CASSLVRLAGPSSYNEQFF
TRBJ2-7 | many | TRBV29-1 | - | TGCAGCGTCGAGGAGTATGGGCTAAAATCCTACGAGCAGTACTTC | CSVEEYGLKSYEQYF
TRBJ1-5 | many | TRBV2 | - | TGTGCCAGTCACAGGGTCGGTCAGCCCCAGCATTTT | CASHRVGQPQHF
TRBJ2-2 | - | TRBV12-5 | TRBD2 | TGTGCTAGTGGCTCCTCCGGCGGGAGCACCGGGGAGCTGTTTTTT | CASGSSGGSTGELFF
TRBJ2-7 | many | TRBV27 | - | TGTGCCAGCAGTTCGACAGGGAGGTTAGGCGAGCAGTACTTC | CASSSTGRLGEQYF
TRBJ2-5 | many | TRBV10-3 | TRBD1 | TGTGCCATCAGTGACCGACAGGGAAAAGAGACCCAGTACTTC | CAISDRQGKETQYF
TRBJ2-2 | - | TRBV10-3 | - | TGTGCCATCAGTGCGTTGCGGGATTCCGGGGAGCTGTTTTTT | CAISALRDSGELFF
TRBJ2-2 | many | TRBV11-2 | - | TGTGCCAGCAGCACGCCCCTAAACGGGGAGCTGTTTTTT | CASSTPLNGELFF
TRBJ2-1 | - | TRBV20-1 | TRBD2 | TGCAGTGCTTCTATATTAGGGGCTAGCGGGAGCGATGAGCAGTTCTTC | CSASILGASGSDEQFF
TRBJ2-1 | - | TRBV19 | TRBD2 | TGTGCCAGTAGTAGGGCGGGAGGGGCCTACAATGGGCAGTTCTTC | CASSRAGGAYNGQFF
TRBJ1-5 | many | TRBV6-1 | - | TGTGCCAGCACTCCAGGACCAGGGGATCAGCCCCAGCATTTT | CASTPGPGDQPQHF
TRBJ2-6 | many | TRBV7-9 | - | TGTGCCAGCAGCTTCGGTCGAGCTGGGGCCAACGTCCTGACTTTC | CASSFGRAGANVLTF
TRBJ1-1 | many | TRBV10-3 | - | TGTGCCATCAGTGAGACAGTGAACACTGAAGCTTTCTTT | CAISETVNTEAFF
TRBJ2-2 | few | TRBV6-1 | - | TGTGCCAGCAGTATGAACGCAGGGGAGCTGTTTTTT | CASSMNAGELFF
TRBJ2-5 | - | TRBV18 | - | TGTGCCAGCTCACCGACGTCTGAGACCCAGTACTTC | CASSPTSETQYF
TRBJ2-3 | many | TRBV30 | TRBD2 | TGTGCCTCCACTAGCGGGAGTATGAATACGCAGTATTTT | CASTSGSMNTQYF
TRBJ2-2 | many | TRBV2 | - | TGTGCCAGCAGCGGGGTATCATACGGGGAGCTGTTTTTT | CASSGVSYGELFF
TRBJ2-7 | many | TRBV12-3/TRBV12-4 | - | TGTGCCAGCAGTTTAGCGCGCCAGGGGAACGAGCAGTACTTC | CASSLARQGNEQYF
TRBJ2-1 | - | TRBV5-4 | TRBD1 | TGTGCCAGCACCCGGGACAGGCCCAACAATGAGCAGTTCTTC | CASTRDRPNNEQFF
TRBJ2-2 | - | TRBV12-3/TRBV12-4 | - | TGTGCCACCACATCAGGGGTCGGGGAGCTGTTTTTT | CATTSGVGELFF
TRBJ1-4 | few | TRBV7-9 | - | TGTGCCAGCAGCTTGCAGGGGCAAAAACTGTTTTTT | CASSLQGQKLFF
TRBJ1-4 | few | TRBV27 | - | TGTGCCAGCATGTCTTACGGAACGGGGGATGAAAAACTGTTTTTT | CASMSYGTGDEKLFF
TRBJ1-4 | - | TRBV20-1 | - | TGCAGTGCCTATCGAGCAGCTGGGGTTGAAAAACTGTTTTTT | CSAYRAAGVEKLFF
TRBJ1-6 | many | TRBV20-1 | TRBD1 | TGCAGTGCTAGAGAGGACAGGGAGAGTTCACCCCTCCACTTT | CSAREDRESSPLHF
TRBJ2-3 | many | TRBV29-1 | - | TGCAGCGCCTCCAGCGCCCCAGATACGCAGTATTTT | CSASSAPDTQYF
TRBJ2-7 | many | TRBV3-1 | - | TGTGCCAGCAGCCAATGGGCGAATACCTACGAGCAGTACTTC | CASSQWANTYEQYF
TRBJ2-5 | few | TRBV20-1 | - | TGCAGTGCTAGCGGCGGAGGGGGGTACCAAGAGACCCAGTACTTC | CSASGGGGYQETQYF
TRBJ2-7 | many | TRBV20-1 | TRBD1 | TGCAGTGCCGTGGACAGGGGGGACTACGAGCAGTACTTC | CSAVDRGDYEQYF
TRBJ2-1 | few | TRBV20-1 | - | TGCAGTGCTAGCCGGGACGCCTACGAGCAGTTCTTC | CSASRDAYEQFF
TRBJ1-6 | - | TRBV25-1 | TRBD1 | TGTGCCAGCAGGCCCCGGGACAGCTCCGGCTCACCCCTCCACTTT | CASRPRDSSGSPLHF